A single sample is the source of the 9 T cell receptor beta chains below, sequenced in a study of post-analysis software for immune sequencing data. Presence of unique molecular identifiers characterized the TCR beta cDNA libraries. TCRdb processed the PCR reads anew with MiXCR; each CDR3 protein has one entry. The table has roughly 160,000 distinct CDR3 sequences, about 34% seen once. Sequencing used blood, obtained after autologous hematopoietic stem cell transplantation. These receptors came from a girl aged 10-17 years with multiple sclerosis.

This clonotype came up a few times. V and J are TRBV29-1 and TRBJ2-7; D is ambiguous. Trimming took 6 bases from V and 5 from J, leaving 5 bases between them. CDR1 is SQVTM, CDR2 ANQGSEA, per germline. The CDR3 is 9 amino acids. The CDR3 reads CSVDNEQYF. DNA for the CDR3: TGCAGCGTCGACAACGAGCAGTACTTC.

The J gene is TRBJ2-7, the V gene TRBV20-1, with TRBD2 identical over 8 bases. Germline CDR1 and CDR2: DFQATT and SNEGSKA (reference sequence). This CDR3 spans 14 amino acids. Unmatched junction bases numbered 2, after V lost 1 base and J lost 0 bases. The CDR3 nucleotides read TGCAGTGCTAGAGTAGCGGGGAGCTCCTACGAGCAGTACTTC. Protein: CSARVAGSSYEQYF.

The chain links TRBV7-2 to TRBJ2-7; 10 nucleotides match TRBD1. The J call may not be correct, given that the DNA end is closer to TRBJ2-5. This CDR3 is 15 amino acids long. The germline V gene has CDR1 SGHTA and CDR2 FQGNSA. This chain's CDR3 is CASSLQTGQGETQYF. DNA for the CDR3: TGTGCCAGCAGCCTTCAGACGGGACAGGGGGAGACCCAGTACTTC.

This chain uses TRBV6-6 with TRBJ1-1, with a tentative D call TRBD1 (6 bases). The length of the CDR3 is 15 residues. The V and J ends lost 2 bases and 5 bases respectively, with 15 bases between them. Germline V gene lookup returns CDR1 MNHNY and CDR2 SVGAGI (reference sequence). The CDR3 loop is CASSYGGQSGTEAFF. For the CDR3, the DNA is TGTGCCAGCAGTTACGGGGGGCAATCGGGGACTGAAGCTTTCTTT.

The table lists this clonotype with a few counts. The chain has TRBV4-1 and TRBJ2-2, with 7 bases that match TRBD1. The trim removed 1 base at V and 7 bases at J, leaving 9 bases unmatched. Looked up from germline, CDR1 is MGHRA and CDR2 is YSYEKL. The CDR3 is 16 amino acids. CDR3 nucleotide sequence: TGCGCCAGCAGCCAAGGGGCGACAGGGCTCGACGGGGAGCTGTTTTTT. Encoded protein: CASSQGATGLDGELFF.

Only a few counts were recorded for this clonotype. This chain joins TRBV10-1 and TRBJ2-4, with TRBD2 identical over 8 bases. TRBJ2-7 matches the DNA end more closely, so the J call is doubtful. Germline CDR1 reads WNHNN; CDR2 reads SYGVQD (reference sequence). This CDR3 spans 13 amino acids. CDR3 DNA sequence: TGCGCCAGCGAGTCACCGGCGGGGGGCGAGCAGTACTTC. Translation: CASESPAGGEQYF.

This clonotype is a singleton in its sample. This could be a read error, since a much larger clone is one nucleotide away. V gene TRBV6-6 combines with J gene TRBJ2-7; TRBD2 agrees at 8 bases. CDR1 and CDR2 from the germline V gene are MNHNY and SVGAGI (reference sequence). The V segment lost 6 bases and the J segment 5 bases; nucleotides outside the gene matches: 6. This CDR3 has 13 amino acids. The CDR3 loop is CASSQTSAHEQYF. In DNA, the CDR3 is TGTGCCAGCAGCCAGACTAGCGCCCACGAGCAGTACTTC.

Of note for this clonotype: The junction and the germline gene differ at one end; a read error may be behind it. The chain recombines TRBV27 with TRBJ1-1; D is undetermined. Germline V lookup: CDR1 MNHEY, CDR2 SMNVEV (reference sequence). The CDR3 consists of 13 residues. Here the CDR3 DNA reads TGTGCCGGCAGTTTAGGCGGGAGGACTGAAGCTTTCTTT. Translated, it gives CAGSLGGRTEAFF.

The chain combines TRBV2 with TRBJ2-4; D is undetermined. The CDR3 runs to 12 residues. Germline V CDR1 and CDR2: SNHLY, FYNNEI. V was trimmed by 3 bases and J by 5 bases, leaving 5 bases between them. The CDR3 spells CASSDNQNIQYF. The CDR3 DNA reads TGTGCCAGCAGTGACAACCAAAACATTCAGTACTTC.